These 27 T cell receptor beta chains originate from one sample sequenced in a study of blood T cell repertoires in COVID-19. TCRdb's copy holds only in-frame clones and misses some; the assay was immunoSEQ multiplex PCR. Among over 150,000 clones, roughly 89% were seen once, and the ten largest hold 0.5% to 0.55%. Sequenced sample: peripheral blood. Receptors originate from a man aged 50 to 60 with acute or convalescent COVID-19.

This clone is a singleton in its sample. The chain carries TRBV27 and TRBJ2-3; a weak D match, TRBD1 (7 bases). Trimming cost V 11 bases and J 2 bases, with 14 bases left between them. The germline V gene encodes CDR1 MNHEY and CDR2 SMNVEV (reference sequence). The CDR3 is made up of 13 amino acids. CDR3 in amino acids: CAPRGDLTDTQYF. In DNA, the CDR3 is TGTGCCCCCAGGGGGGACCTCACAGATACGCAGTATTTT.

This clone was found once. Here the CDR3 DNA reads TGTGCCAGCAGTCCCACAGGGGGCGACACTGAAGCTTTCTTT. It yields the protein CASSPTGGDTEAFF. The chain couples TRBV6-5 to TRBJ1-1, with 9 bases lining up with TRBD1. Germline V CDR1 and CDR2: MNHEY, SVGAGI. CDR3 length: 14 residues. V shed 5 bases, J shed 3 bases, and the junction held 4 bases outside the gene matches.

The chain is built from TRBV19 and TRBJ1-2; 9 bases line up with TRBD1. V was pared by 6 bases and J by 8 bases, with 7 bases of the junction left unmatched. Germline-derived CDR1 and CDR2 are LNHDA and SQIVND (reference sequence). The CDR3 is 13 amino acids. The CDR3 nucleotides read TGTGCCAGTAGCCCAGGACAGGGGCTCGGCTACACCTTC. Translation gives CASSPGQGLGYTF.

The chain combines TRBV6-5 with TRBJ1-6, with D possibly matching TRBD1 (5 bases). V was trimmed by 8 bases and J by 5 bases, leaving 10 bases between them. The length of the CDR3 is 13 residues. Germline CDR1 and CDR2: MNHEY and SVGAGI. DNA for the CDR3: TGTGCCAGCCGCCAGACAGATAATTCACCCCTCCACTTT. The encoded protein is CASRQTDNSPLHF.

The chain couples TRBV5-8 to TRBJ1-5; a weak D match, TRBD1 (5 bases). Trimming removed 4 bases from V and 3 bases from J, with 14 bases in between. The germline V gene encodes CDR1 SGHTS and CDR2 YDEGEE. The CDR3 has 15 amino acids. As DNA, the CDR3 is TGTGCCAGCAGCCGGTGGGGGGGGACCAATCAGCCCCAGCATTTT. As protein: CASSRWGGTNQPQHF.

This sequence joins TRBV28 and TRBJ1-5; 7 bases are shared with TRBD1. The CDR3 totals 17 residues. In germline, CDR1 is MDHEN, CDR2 SYDVKM. V lost 2 bases to trimming and J lost 2 bases; unmatched junction nucleotides: 9. CDR3 nucleotide sequence: TGTGCCAGCAGTTTAGGGCAGGGGGTGGGTGGCAATCAGCCCCAGCATTTT. Translating gives CASSLGQGVGGNQPQHF.

The chain carries TRBV6-1 and TRBJ1-2; D gene uncertain. The ends were cut back, 2 bases at V and 6 bases at J, with 10 bases in the middle. Germline CDR1 and CDR2: MNHNS and SASEGT. CDR3 length: 13 amino acids. The CDR3 DNA is TGTGCCAGCAGTGAATCTGGGAGTGATGGCTACACCTTC. Translation gives CASSESGSDGYTF.

The V gene is TRBV29-1, the J gene TRBJ1-1; D may be TRBD1 (6 bases). The CDR3 is made up of 13 amino acids. Germline V gene data show CDR1 as SQVTM and CDR2 as ANQGSEA. Trimming shortened V by 7 bases and J by 0 bases, and 12 bases separated the two germline ends. CDR3 coding DNA: TGCAGCGCCGGTACAGGGCTGAACACTGAAGCTTTCTTT. Protein: CSAGTGLNTEAFF.

The chain links TRBV2 to TRBJ1-2; 11 bases align to TRBD1. The ends lost 4 bases at V and 4 bases at J; junction bases unmatched: 2. This CDR3 has 14 amino acids. The germline CDR1 and CDR2 sequences are SNHLY and FYNNEI. CDR3: CASSGDRGTYGYTF. CDR3 DNA: TGTGCCAGCAGTGGGGACAGGGGGACCTATGGCTACACCTTC.

This clone was observed a single time. The gene calls are TRBV3-1 (or the pseudogene TRBV3-2) and TRBJ1-6; the match to TRBD1 covers 7 bases. The CDR3 length is 16 residues. The J segment lost 8 bases and the V segment lost 4 bases, leaving 11 bases of the junction unmatched. Germline V lookup: CDR1 LGHDT, CDR2 YNNKEL (reference sequence). CDR3 amino acids: CASSLGGGRGYSPLHF. The DNA of the CDR3 is TGTGCCAGCAGCCTCGGGGGGGGCAGGGGGTATTCACCCCTCCACTTT.

The chain carries TRBV7-2 and TRBJ2-7, with D perhaps TRBD2 (5 bases). The CDR3 length is 15 residues. Germline-derived CDR1 and CDR2 are SGHTA and FQGNSA. With 0 bases removed from V and 0 bases from J, the gap between germline ends came to 9 bases. This chain's CDR3 is CASSLAAGGSYEQYF. CDR3 in DNA: TGTGCCAGCAGCTTAGCGGCGGGCGGCTCCTACGAGCAGTACTTC.

CDR3 sequence: CASSFRTRGELFF. CDR3 coding DNA: TGTGCCAGCAGCTTTCGAACACGAGGGGAGCTGTTTTTT. This rearrangement joins TRBV5-4 to TRBJ2-2; no clear D gene. CDR1 SGHNT and CDR2 YYREEE come from the germline V gene (reference sequence). Trimming took off 2 bases at V and 8 bases at J, with 10 bases between the two ends. The CDR3 extends over 13 amino acids.

The chain couples TRBV25-1 to TRBJ2-2; no reliable D call. Between the trimmed V and J ends, which lost 6 bases and 7 bases, there was a span of 15 bases. Germline V gene sequence: CDR1 MGHDK, CDR2 SYGVNS. The CDR3 contains 14 residues. The CDR3: CASSHPQNGGELFF. The DNA of the CDR3 is TGTGCCAGCAGCCACCCCCAGAATGGCGGGGAGCTGTTTTTT.

The chain couples TRBV28 to TRBJ2-5, with 10 bases fitting TRBD1. From germline, CDR1 is MDHEN and CDR2 SYDVKM. The junction had 11 bases not matched to a gene; V was cut back by 6 bases and J by 1 base. This CDR3 has 17 residues. CDR3 amino acids: CASSLPGQGPSQETQYF. As DNA, the CDR3 is TGTGCCAGCAGCCTCCCGGGACAGGGGCCCTCCCAAGAGACCCAGTACTTC. Supplemented by reference TRBV28 and TRBJ2-5, the full variable domain reads DVKVTQSSRYLVKRTGEKVFLECVQDMDHENMFWYRQDPGLGLRLIYFSYDVKMKEKGDIPEGYSVSREKKERFSLILESASTNQTSMYLCASSLPGQGPSQETQYFGPGTRLLVL.

The chain couples TRBV7-9 to TRBJ1-1; D unclear. Germline lookup yields CDR1 SEHNR and CDR2 FQNEAQ (reference sequence). This CDR3 has 15 amino acids. Trimming removed 2 bases at V and 0 bases at J, with 10 bases between. The CDR3 is CASSLSGFLNTEAFF. The CDR3 nucleotides read TGTGCCAGCAGCTTAAGCGGGTTCTTGAACACTGAAGCTTTCTTT.

V and J are TRBV6-2 or TRBV6-3 and TRBJ1-6; the D is unclear. V was trimmed by 5 bases and J by 13 bases, leaving 12 bases between them. Germline V gene data show CDR1 as MNHEY and CDR2 as SVGEGT. The CDR3 consists of 12 residues. Here the CDR3 DNA reads TGTGCCAGCAGTAAGTCACAGACGCCCCTCCACTTT. This codes for CASSKSQTPLHF.

This clone was observed once. V and J are TRBV3-1 (or the pseudogene TRBV3-2) and TRBJ1-6, with D perhaps TRBD1 (5 bases). Looked up from germline, CDR1 is LGHDT and CDR2 is YNNKEL (reference sequence). This CDR3 is 15 amino acids long. Trimming pared 1 base from V and 4 bases from J, leaving 8 bases between. CDR3 loop: CASSQGQIYNSPLHF. For the CDR3, the DNA is TGTGCCAGCAGCCAAGGACAGATTTATAATTCACCCCTCCACTTT.

The chain links TRBV11-3 to TRBJ2-3, with TRBD2 matching 14 bases. Per germline, CDR1 SGHNT and CDR2 YENEEA. Trimming removed 3 bases from V and 4 bases from J; junction bases left unmatched: 12. The CDR3 length is 19 residues. CDR3: CASSFTGTSGGVGADTQYF. In DNA form, the CDR3 reads TGTGCCAGCAGCTTCACCGGGACTAGCGGGGGTGTGGGGGCAGATACGCAGTATTTT.

This chain joins TRBV28 and TRBJ1-1, with D unclear. V lost 7 bases, J lost 6 bases, and 12 bases lay in between. Per the germline V gene, CDR1 is MDHEN and CDR2 is SYDVKM. The CDR3 is 12 amino acids. CDR3 sequence: CASISGLAEAFF. The CDR3 nucleotides are TGTGCCAGCATCTCGGGGTTGGCTGAAGCTTTCTTT.

This clone was counted a single time. V gene TRBV4-1 combines with J gene TRBJ2-5; 7 nucleotides agree with TRBD2. Germline V lookup: CDR1 MGHRA, CDR2 YSYEKL. J lost 5 bases, V lost 8 bases, and 11 bases had no gene match. The CDR3 loop spans 14 amino acids. This CDR3 is CASWSGRVWETQYF. DNA for the CDR3: TGCGCCAGCTGGTCAGGGAGGGTTTGGGAGACCCAGTACTTC.

The chain uses TRBV7-8 and TRBJ1-6; the match to TRBD1 covers 7 bases. CDR1 is SGHVS, CDR2 FQNEAQ, per germline. The CDR3 spans 15 residues. V gave up 5 bases and J gave up 7 bases; unmatched junction bases: 8. CDR3: CASSRDRVSNSPLHF. For the CDR3, the DNA is TGTGCCAGCAGCCGTGACAGGGTTTCGAATTCACCCCTCCACTTT.

The chain links TRBV5-1 to TRBJ1-5, with 8 bases that match TRBD1. This CDR3 is 15 amino acids long. V gave up 4 bases and J gave up 6 bases; unmatched junction bases: 9. Germline values: CDR1 SGHRS, CDR2 YFSETQ. CDR3 DNA: TGCGCCAGCAGCCCCGGACAGGGACAAGGTCAGCCCCAGCATTTT. It yields the protein CASSPGQGQGQPQHF.

J is TRBJ1-2 and V is TRBV10-3; no reliable D call. Germline V gene lookup returns CDR1 ENHRY and CDR2 SYGVKD. The CDR3 is made up of 14 amino acids. V lost 10 bases and J 4 bases, leaving 19 bases between the germline ends. Written as DNA, the CDR3 is TGTGCCACCTCCGGACTGGACGGTCCCTATGGCTACACCTTC. Translating it yields CATSGLDGPYGYTF.

The genes are TRBV4-3 and TRBJ2-7; 8 bases map to TRBD1. The length of the CDR3 is 16 residues. The ends lost 0 bases at V and 3 bases at J; junction bases unmatched: 7. Germline V CDR1 and CDR2: LGHNA, YSLEER. The CDR3 protein is CASSQDRPGGIYEQYV. In nucleotides, the CDR3 is TGCGCCAGCAGCCAAGATAGGCCAGGGGGCATCTACGAGCAGTACGTC.

The V and J genes are TRBV7-2 and TRBJ1-1; TRBD1 aligns across 7 bases. V lost 4 bases to trimming and J lost 2 bases; unmatched junction nucleotides: 7. The CDR3 runs to 15 residues. The germline gives CDR1 SGHTA, CDR2 FQGNSA. As DNA, the CDR3 is TGTGCCAGCAGCTCACGACAGGGCTCTAACACTGAAGCTTTCTTT. Encoded protein: CASSSRQGSNTEAFF.

The chain uses TRBV7-2 and TRBJ2-1; tentative D call: TRBD1 (5 bases). Germline V gene sequence: CDR1 SGHTA, CDR2 FQGNSA. The CDR3 spans 16 residues. V was shortened by 0 bases and J by 9 bases, with 18 bases between the two germline ends. DNA for the CDR3: TGTGCCAGCAGCTTAGCGTTGGGTTCGGCAACAGGTGAGCAGTTCTTC. Its translation is CASSLALGSATGEQFF.

The chain has TRBV12-5 and TRBJ2-1; 7 bases agree with TRBD1. CDR3 size: 15 residues. Unmatched junction bases numbered 2, after V lost 3 bases and J lost 0 bases. CDR1 LGHNT and CDR2 FRNRAP come from the germline V gene. The CDR3, as DNA: TGTGCTAGTGGTTTCGCAGGGGGCTCCTACAATGAGCAGTTCTTC. Its protein is CASGFAGGSYNEQFF.